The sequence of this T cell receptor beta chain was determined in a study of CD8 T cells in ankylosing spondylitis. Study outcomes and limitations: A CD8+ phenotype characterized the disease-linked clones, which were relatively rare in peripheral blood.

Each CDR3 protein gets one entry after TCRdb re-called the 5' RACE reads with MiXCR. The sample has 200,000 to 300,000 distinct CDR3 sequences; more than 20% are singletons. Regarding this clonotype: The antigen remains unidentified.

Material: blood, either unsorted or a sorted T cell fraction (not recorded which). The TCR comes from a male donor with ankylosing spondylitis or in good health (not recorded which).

CDR3 amino acids: CSARVAGVAEQYF. The CDR3, as DNA: TGCAGTGCTAGAGTTGCAGGGGTGGCCGAGCAGTACTTC. The chain carries TRBV20-1 and TRBJ2-7; a weak D match, TRBD1 (6 bases). This CDR3 has 13 residues. The V gene's germline CDR1 is DFQATT and CDR2 SNEGSKA (reference sequence). V gave up 1 base and J gave up 6 bases, with 13 bases separating them.